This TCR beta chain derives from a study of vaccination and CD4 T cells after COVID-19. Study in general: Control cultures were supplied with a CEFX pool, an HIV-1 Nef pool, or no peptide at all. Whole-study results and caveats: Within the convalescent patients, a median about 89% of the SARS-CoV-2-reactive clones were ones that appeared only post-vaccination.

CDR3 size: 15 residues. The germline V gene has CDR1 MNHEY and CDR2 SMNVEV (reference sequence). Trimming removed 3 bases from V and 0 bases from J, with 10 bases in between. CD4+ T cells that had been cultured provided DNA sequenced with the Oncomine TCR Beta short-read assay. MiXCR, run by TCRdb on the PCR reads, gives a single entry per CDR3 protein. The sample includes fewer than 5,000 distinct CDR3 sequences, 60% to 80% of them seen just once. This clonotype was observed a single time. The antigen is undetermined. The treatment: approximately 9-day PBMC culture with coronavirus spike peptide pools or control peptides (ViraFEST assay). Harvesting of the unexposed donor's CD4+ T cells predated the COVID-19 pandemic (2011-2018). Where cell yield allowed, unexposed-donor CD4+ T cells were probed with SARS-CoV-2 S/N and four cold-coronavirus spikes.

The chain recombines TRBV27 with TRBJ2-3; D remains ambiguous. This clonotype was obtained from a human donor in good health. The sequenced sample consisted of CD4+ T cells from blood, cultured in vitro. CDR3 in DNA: TGTGCCAGCAGTTTGGCTCTGTCCAGCACAGATACGCAGTATTTT. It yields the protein CASSLALSSTDTQYF.